This is a list of T cell receptor beta chains from one sample in a study of blood T cells in healthy people across ages. TCRdb analysed the 5' RACE reads with MiXCR anew, one entry per CDR3 protein. The sample contains approximately 900,000 distinct CDR3 sequences, 29% of which appear only once. These data were likewise used in another study, on T cells of mothers and their children.

Sequences were obtained from blood. The receptors here all came from a woman in her thirties or forties in good health. Each CDR3 is given with its conserved first and last residue. A D gene is named only where the DNA matches it firmly. Clone sizes are given selectively: once, few, many, or a class where the clone is expanded.

clone size: many
J gene: TRBJ2-7
D gene: TRBD2
V gene: TRBV15
CDR3 DNA: TGTGCCACCAGCAGCAGCGGGGGGACCTCCTACGAGCAGTACTTC
CDR3 protein: CATSSSGGTSYEQYF

clone size: many
J gene: TRBJ2-5
D gene: .
V gene: TRBV10-3
CDR3 DNA: TGTGCCATCAGGGAGGCGGAGACCCAGTACTTC
CDR3 protein: CAIREAETQYF

clone size: many
J gene: TRBJ2-1
D gene: TRBD2
V gene: TRBV7-3
CDR3 DNA: TGTGCCAGCAGCACAGGACTAGCGGGAGCCTACAATGAGCAGTTCTTC
CDR3 protein: CASSTGLAGAYNEQFF

clone size: many
J gene: TRBJ2-2
D gene: .
V gene: TRBV7-9
CDR3 DNA: TGTGCCAGCAGCTCTAGTGTGCTCGGGGAGCTGTTTTTT
CDR3 protein: CASSSSVLGELFF

clone size: .
J gene: TRBJ2-4
D gene: .
V gene: TRBV7-2
CDR3 DNA: TGTGCCAGCAGCTGGGACGTGAACTCCTACGAGCGGTACTTC
CDR3 protein: CASSWDVNSYERYF

clone size: few
J gene: TRBJ1-1
D gene: .
V gene: TRBV7-9
CDR3 DNA: TGTGCCAGCAGCTTAGCTAGAGTCCCTGAAGCTTTCTTT
CDR3 protein: CASSLARVPEAFF

clone size: few
J gene: TRBJ2-2
D gene: .
V gene: TRBV4-1
CDR3 DNA: TGCGCCAGCAGCGTTGGGTGGTGGACCGGGGAGCTGTTTTTT
CDR3 protein: CASSVGWWTGELFF

clone size: few
J gene: TRBJ2-7
D gene: .
V gene: TRBV9
CDR3 DNA: TGTGCCAGCAGCGTAGTTCATGGGCCCGCGAGCGAGCAGTACTTC
CDR3 protein: CASSVVHGPASEQYF

clone size: .
J gene: TRBJ2-3
D gene: TRBD2
V gene: TRBV5-1
CDR3 DNA: TGCGCCAGCCGGGGGGTAGAAGATACGCAGTATTTT
CDR3 protein: CASRGVEDTQYF

clone size: .
J gene: TRBJ2-2
D gene: .
V gene: TRBV7-9
CDR3 DNA: TGTGCCAGCAGCCGACTCGGCAACACCGGGGAGCTGTTTTTT
CDR3 protein: CASSRLGNTGELFF

clone size: many
J gene: TRBJ2-1
D gene: TRBD1
V gene: TRBV5-1
CDR3 DNA: TGCGCCAGCAGCGCGGGACAGGGTGGTTCCTACAATGAGCAGTTCTTC
CDR3 protein: CASSAGQGGSYNEQFF

clone size: .
J gene: TRBJ2-3
D gene: .
V gene: TRBV7-2
CDR3 DNA: TGTGCCAGCAGGCGAGGGGGGGCACCTACGCAGTATTTT
CDR3 protein: CASRRGGAPTQYF

clone size: many
J gene: TRBJ1-6
D gene: TRBD1
V gene: TRBV20-1
CDR3 DNA: TGCAGTGCACCGAGGGACAGAGATAATTCACCCCTCCACTTT
CDR3 protein: CSAPRDRDNSPLHF

clone size: many
J gene: TRBJ1-2
D gene: .
V gene: TRBV18
CDR3 DNA: TGCGCCAGCAGCCAAGATCGCGTCAGAGGCTACACCTTC
CDR3 protein: CASSQDRVRGYTF

clone size: many
J gene: TRBJ2-5
D gene: .
V gene: TRBV7-2
CDR3 DNA: TGTGCCAGCACGCTCTCCGGCGGGTCGGGAGAGACCCAGTACTTC
CDR3 protein: CASTLSGGSGETQYF

clone size: many
J gene: TRBJ1-1
D gene: .
V gene: TRBV29-1
CDR3 DNA: TGCAGCGTAAGCCGGTACAGGGTCCCTGAAGCTTTCTTT
CDR3 protein: CSVSRYRVPEAFF

clone size: .
J gene: TRBJ2-5
D gene: TRBD1
V gene: TRBV7-6
CDR3 DNA: TGTGCCAGCAGCACCGGGACAGTAAAAGAGACCCAGTACTTC
CDR3 protein: CASSTGTVKETQYF

clone size: once
J gene: TRBJ1-4
D gene: .
V gene: TRBV30
CDR3 DNA: TGTGCCTGGAGTCCCGGACAGACCGGTGAAAAACTGTTTTTT
CDR3 protein: CAWSPGQTGEKLFF

clone size: .
J gene: TRBJ1-6
D gene: TRBD1
V gene: TRBV28
CDR3 DNA: TGTGACAGCGGATCCCTGAGGGGGCGGAATTCACCCCTCCACTTT
CDR3 protein: CDSGSLRGRNSPLHF

clone size: .
J gene: TRBJ1-2
D gene: .
V gene: TRBV28
CDR3 DNA: TGTGCCAGCAGTTTAATGGTGGGGGGAAAGGGCTACACCTTC
CDR3 protein: CASSLMVGGKGYTF

clone size: many
J gene: TRBJ2-5
D gene: .
V gene: TRBV3-1
CDR3 DNA: TGTGCCAGCAGCCAGGGACGTCTAGAGACCCAGTACTTC
CDR3 protein: CASSQGRLETQYF

clone size: .
J gene: TRBJ2-6
D gene: .
V gene: TRBV7-2
CDR3 DNA: TGTGCCAGCAGCCCCGTGCGCCTCTCTGGGGCCAACGTCCTGACTTTC
CDR3 protein: CASSPVRLSGANVLTF

clone size: .
J gene: TRBJ2-7
D gene: .
V gene: TRBV6-6
CDR3 DNA: TGTGCCAGCAGAACCGATCGTTTCTCCTACGAGCAGTACTTC
CDR3 protein: CASRTDRFSYEQYF

clone size: few
J gene: TRBJ2-7
D gene: TRBD2
V gene: TRBV20-1
CDR3 DNA: TGCAGTGCTAGGAAACTAGCGGGACCTCTTAGGCAGTACTTC
CDR3 protein: CSARKLAGPLRQYF

clone size: .
J gene: TRBJ2-1
D gene: .
V gene: TRBV20-1
CDR3 DNA: TGCAGTGCTACCGGTTTGCGACGGTATTACAATGAGCAGTTCTTC
CDR3 protein: CSATGLRRYYNEQFF

clone size: .
J gene: TRBJ1-2
D gene: .
V gene: TRBV28
CDR3 DNA: TGTGCCAGCAGTAAGCGGGGCAGAGACTACTATGGCTACACCTTC
CDR3 protein: CASSKRGRDYYGYTF

clone size: many
J gene: TRBJ1-2
D gene: .
V gene: TRBV27
CDR3 DNA: TGTGCCAGTTCTGGAGGCAGCCTCTATGGCTACACCTTC
CDR3 protein: CASSGGSLYGYTF

clone size: .
J gene: TRBJ1-2
D gene: .
V gene: TRBV28
CDR3 DNA: TGTGCCAGCACCGAAGGAGGGGCCTCTGGGGGCTACACCTTC
CDR3 protein: CASTEGGASGGYTF

clone size: .
J gene: TRBJ2-7
D gene: TRBD2
V gene: TRBV12-3/TRBV12-4
CDR3 DNA: TGTGCCAGCAGTCCCGGGACTAGCACCTACGAGCAGTACTTC
CDR3 protein: CASSPGTSTYEQYF

clone size: few
J gene: TRBJ2-7
D gene: .
V gene: TRBV28
CDR3 DNA: TGTGCCAGCACCGCGTGGGGGGTGGACGAGCAGTACTTC
CDR3 protein: CASTAWGVDEQYF

clone size: .
J gene: TRBJ1-2
D gene: .
V gene: TRBV12-3/TRBV12-4
CDR3 DNA: TGTGCCAGCAGAAATGGGGGCTATGGCTACACCTTC
CDR3 protein: CASRNGGYGYTF

clone size: few
J gene: TRBJ2-5
D gene: .
V gene: TRBV5-1
CDR3 DNA: TGCGCCAGCAGCTTGTCAGGCCTCACCGATCAAGAGACCCAGTACTTC
CDR3 protein: CASSLSGLTDQETQYF

clone size: .
J gene: TRBJ1-2
D gene: .
V gene: TRBV4-2
CDR3 DNA: TGTGCCAGCAGCCAAGATCCTGGGGGGCCGGTTGGCTACACCTTC
CDR3 protein: CASSQDPGGPVGYTF

clone size: once
J gene: TRBJ1-5
D gene: TRBD1
V gene: TRBV7-2
CDR3 DNA: TGTGCCAGCAGCTTAGCGGGACAGATCAATCAGCCCCAGCATTTT
CDR3 protein: CASSLAGQINQPQHF

clone size: few
J gene: TRBJ2-5
D gene: .
V gene: TRBV2
CDR3 DNA: TGTGCCAGCAGTATCAGGGGAGGAGAGACCCAGTACTTC
CDR3 protein: CASSIRGGETQYF

clone size: few
J gene: TRBJ2-5
D gene: .
V gene: TRBV18
CDR3 DNA: TGTGCCAGCTCACGACAGAGAAACCAAGAGACCCAGTACTTC
CDR3 protein: CASSRQRNQETQYF

clone size: .
J gene: TRBJ2-5
D gene: .
V gene: TRBV18
CDR3 DNA: TGTGCCAGCTCACCATTGAAGGACGAAGAGACCCAGTACTTC
CDR3 protein: CASSPLKDEETQYF

clone size: .
J gene: TRBJ2-3
D gene: .
V gene: TRBV27
CDR3 DNA: TGTGCCAGCAGTTTTTCAGTCTCTAGCACAGATACGCAGTATTTT
CDR3 protein: CASSFSVSSTDTQYF

clone size: once
J gene: TRBJ1-2
D gene: .
V gene: TRBV4-3
CDR3 DNA: TGCGCCAGCAACCAAGAAGGAGTGTGGGAGGGCTACACCTTC
CDR3 protein: CASNQEGVWEGYTF

clone size: .
J gene: TRBJ1-1
D gene: .
V gene: TRBV15
CDR3 DNA: TGTGCCACCAGCAGAGGCCAGGGTAACACTGAAGCTTTCTTT
CDR3 protein: CATSRGQGNTEAFF

clone size: .
J gene: TRBJ2-7
D gene: .
V gene: TRBV9
CDR3 DNA: TGTGCCAGCAGCGTAGAAGGGGCGGGAGAGCAGTACTTC
CDR3 protein: CASSVEGAGEQYF

clone size: many
J gene: TRBJ2-1
D gene: .
V gene: TRBV5-1
CDR3 DNA: TGCGCCAGCAGCCTTGAACCCAGGACGTATGAGCAGTTCTTC
CDR3 protein: CASSLEPRTYEQFF

clone size: .
J gene: TRBJ2-1
D gene: .
V gene: TRBV2
CDR3 DNA: TGTGCCAGCAGTGTGCAGGCGGGTCAAAACAATGAGCAGTTCTTC
CDR3 protein: CASSVQAGQNNEQFF

clone size: .
J gene: TRBJ2-7
D gene: TRBD2
V gene: TRBV7-9
CDR3 DNA: TGTGCCAGCAGCGCTAGCGGGGGGGCCCAAGAGCAGTACTTC
CDR3 protein: CASSASGGAQEQYF

clone size: .
J gene: TRBJ1-5
D gene: TRBD1
V gene: TRBV24-1
CDR3 DNA: TGTGCCACCAGTGATTGCCGGGACAGGGTTTCGCAGCCCCAGCATTTT
CDR3 protein: CATSDCRDRVSQPQHF

clone size: few
J gene: TRBJ1-1
D gene: TRBD1
V gene: TRBV20-1
CDR3 DNA: TGCAGTGCTAGAAACCAAGACAGGGGGCGGAACACTGAAGCTTTCTTT
CDR3 protein: CSARNQDRGRNTEAFF

clone size: many
J gene: TRBJ1-2
D gene: .
V gene: TRBV27
CDR3 DNA: TGTGCCAGCAGTGAAGGGTTGGACTATGGCTACACCTTC
CDR3 protein: CASSEGLDYGYTF

clone size: .
J gene: TRBJ1-2
D gene: .
V gene: TRBV9
CDR3 DNA: TGTGCCAGCAGCGTAGCGGACAGCTATGGCTACACCTTC
CDR3 protein: CASSVADSYGYTF

clone size: many
J gene: TRBJ1-5
D gene: .
V gene: TRBV6-6
CDR3 DNA: TGTGCCAGCAGTTACGCACAGGCGAATCAGCCCCAGCATTTT
CDR3 protein: CASSYAQANQPQHF

clone size: .
J gene: TRBJ1-5
D gene: .
V gene: TRBV20-1
CDR3 DNA: TGCAGTGCCCTAGACAGCCCTAATCAGCCCCAGCATTTT
CDR3 protein: CSALDSPNQPQHF

clone size: few
J gene: TRBJ2-3
D gene: .
V gene: TRBV5-1
CDR3 DNA: TGCGCCAGCAGCTCTAGGGCGGACAGCCCAGGGGATACGCAGTATTTT
CDR3 protein: CASSSRADSPGDTQYF

clone size: many
J gene: TRBJ2-6
D gene: .
V gene: TRBV27
CDR3 DNA: TGTGCCAGCAGTACTAGGGCCAACGTCCTGACTTTC
CDR3 protein: CASSTRANVLTF

clone size: .
J gene: TRBJ2-3
D gene: .
V gene: TRBV7-2
CDR3 DNA: TGTGCCAGCAGCTTACAGGGGCACAGCACAGATACGCAGTATTTT
CDR3 protein: CASSLQGHSTDTQYF

clone size: .
J gene: TRBJ1-1
D gene: .
V gene: TRBV12-3/TRBV12-4
CDR3 DNA: TGTGCCAGCAGTTTAAAGCAGAACACTGAAGCTTTCTTT
CDR3 protein: CASSLKQNTEAFF

clone size: .
J gene: TRBJ2-1
D gene: .
V gene: TRBV7-3
CDR3 DNA: TGTGCCAGCAGCCGGGACTCAATCAATGAGCAGTTCTTC
CDR3 protein: CASSRDSINEQFF

clone size: many
J gene: TRBJ2-1
D gene: .
V gene: TRBV29-1
CDR3 DNA: TGCAGCGTTGAAGAGGGGGGCTCATACAATGAGCAGTTCTTC
CDR3 protein: CSVEEGGSYNEQFF